This TCR beta chain emerged from a study of shared clonotypes between healthy human individuals. Source study methods: As immunoSEQ supplied junction-only sequences (without quality scores), filtering differed. Sequencing was performed with immunoSEQ multiplex PCR; in TCRdb, only in-frame clones are kept and a portion is missing. V, J and clone size are taken as reported in that table, and D and trimming were inferred from the DNA itself. The sample has millions of clones, just over 90% seen once. The V end was cut by 4 bases, the J end by 9 bases, with 16 bases between. This CDR3 region has 14 residues. Looked up from germline, CDR1 is MNHEY and CDR2 is SVGAGI.

The clonotype originates from a man younger than 35 in good health. The rearrangement uses TRBV6-5 and TRBJ2-1, with D possibly called TRBD1 or TRBD2 (5 bases each). Source material: naive CD4+ T cells sorted from blood. Subset noted: CD45RA+ positively selected. Here the CDR3 reads CASSSGAGVAEQFF. The DNA of the CDR3 is TGTGCCAGCAGTTCCGGGGCGGGCGTAGCTGAGCAGTTCTTC.